This TCR beta chain stems from a study of immune evolution from preneoplasia to lung adenocarcinoma. Overall study results and limits: Top clone frequencies peaked in normal lung, apparently declining through invasive adenocarcinoma.

Concerning this clone: Its antigen is as yet unknown.

Assay: immunoSEQ multiplex PCR; the TCRdb copy retains only in-frame clones and omits some. The sample yields just over 8,500 clones, over 80% seen once. CDR3 length: 15 residues. Germline V CDR1 and CDR2: MNHNY, SVGAGI (reference sequence). V lost 3 bases and J 8 bases, leaving 19 bases between the germline ends. Patient tissue came from resections in Japan or China, 2014–2017. The sequenced material came from FFPE minimally invasive lung adenocarcinoma tissue. The gene calls are TRBV6-6 and TRBJ1-1; TRBD1 might be the D (6 bases). The sequence was collected from a donor of 70 years or more with lung adenocarcinoma. In nucleotides, the CDR3 is TGTGCCAGCAGTTATCCGACAGGAGTGACCTTAGAAGCTTTCTTT. Amino acid sequence: CASSYPTGVTLEAFF.